The sample holds one count of the clone carrying this TCR beta chain. Those who participated ranged in age from roughly 18 to 89 years and resided in some 24 US areas. Participants reported their clinical history, and cohort assignment relied on those reports. The protocol was immunoSEQ multiplex PCR, while the TCRdb copy is restricted to in-frame clones and leaves out a portion. The table records about 210,000 clones, roughly 90% of them present only once. V dropped 0 bases and J dropped 6 bases, with 5 bases sitting between them. CDR3 size: 13 residues. The germline CDR1 and CDR2 sequences are LGHNA and YNFKEQ. This sample is drawn from a study of blood T cell repertoires in COVID-19. Study background: Donors in the United States, Italy and Spain gave samples during acute or convalescent COVID-19. Sources were T cells, B-cell-depleted T cells, or PBMCs; the material itself was cDNA or gDNA.

The V gene is TRBV4-2, the J gene TRBJ2-2; D uncertain. The receptor was derived from a man younger than 30 with acute COVID-19. The sequencing sample was made of PBMCs or T cells enriched from blood (not recorded which). DNA of the CDR3: TGTGCCAGCAGCCAAGAATTCGCCGGGGAGCTGTTTTTT. This translates into CASSQEFAGELFF.